Shown below are 13 T cell receptor beta chains from a single sample sequenced in a study of blood T cell repertoires in COVID-19. TCRdb's table, derived via immunoSEQ multiplex PCR, lists solely in-frame clones and lacks some. Of hundreds of thousands of clones in the sample, roughly 88% were seen once. The sample was peripheral blood. These receptors were obtained from a woman in her twenties or thirties with active or convalescent COVID-19.

Note on this clone: This specimen includes other DNA sequences encoding the same CDR3. In nucleotides, the CDR3 is TGTGCCAGCAGCGTAGATCCAGCGGGGGGTACAGATACGCAGTATTTT. Translation gives CASSVDPAGGTDTQYF. The chain couples TRBV9 to TRBJ2-3; 9 bases map to TRBD2. V gave up 0 bases and J gave up 3 bases; unmatched junction bases: 5. CDR1 is SGDLS, CDR2 YYNGEE, per germline. The CDR3 loop spans 16 amino acids.

V and J are TRBV6-1 and TRBJ2-1; possibly TRBD2 for D (5 bases). Germline loops: CDR1 MNHNS, CDR2 SASEGT. V shed 0 bases and J shed 8 bases, with 14 bases lying between them. This CDR3 has 15 amino acids. The CDR3 here is CASSEARGPLDEQFF. CDR3 coding DNA: TGTGCCAGCAGTGAAGCCCGGGGTCCGCTCGATGAGCAGTTCTTC.

The gene calls are TRBV29-1 and TRBJ1-5; no clear D gene. V dropped 4 bases and J dropped 6 bases, with 10 bases sitting between them. Germline CDR1 reads SQVTM; CDR2 reads ANQGSEA. The CDR3 is made up of 12 amino acids. For the CDR3, the DNA is TGCAGCGTTGGGCCTCCGGGTCAGCCCCAGCATTTT. Amino acid sequence: CSVGPPGQPQHF.

V usage is TRBV21-1 and J usage is TRBJ1-5. TRBV21-1 corresponds to a pseudogene. The CDR3 length is 18 residues. CDR3 bases: TGTGCCAGCAGCATAACCGGGACTCCAACTGTGCTTGATCAGCCCCAGCATTTT. As protein: CASSITGTPTVLDQPQHF.

J is TRBJ1-2 and V is TRBV5-1; D gene ambiguous. The V end was cut by 4 bases, the J end by 0 bases, with 10 bases between. Germline V CDR1 and CDR2: SGHRS, YFSETQ. The CDR3 totals 14 residues. CDR3 nucleotides: TGCGCCAGCAGCCCCCTGGGCGCTAACTATGGCTACACCTTC. Protein: CASSPLGANYGYTF. The variable domain in full, with the rest retrieved from reference TRBV5-1 and TRBJ1-2, is KAGVTQTPRYLIKTRGQQVTLSCSPISGHRSVSWYQQTPGQGLQFLFEYFSETQRNKGNFPGRFSGRQFSNSRSEMNVSTLELGDSALYLCASSPLGANYGYTFGSGTRLTVV.

This chain links TRBV7-9 with TRBJ2-7, with TRBD2 matching 9 bases. Per the germline V gene, CDR1 is SEHNR and CDR2 is FQNEAQ (reference sequence). The junction had 16 bases not matched to a gene; V was cut back by 1 base and J by 6 bases. The CDR3 length is 18 residues. The CDR3 DNA reads as TGTGCCAGCAGCTTAGGGCCCCCCGGACTAGCGACGGTGGGCGAGCAGTACTTC. Its protein is CASSLGPPGLATVGEQYF.

For the CDR3, the DNA is TGTGCCAGCAGCCCTGGGGGCAGGGGCATGAACACTGAAGCTTTCTTT. Its translation is CASSPGGRGMNTEAFF. The rearrangement links TRBV3-1 (or the pseudogene TRBV3-2) to TRBJ1-1; perhaps TRBD1 as D (6 bases). Germline-derived CDR1 and CDR2 are LGHDT and YNNKEL (reference sequence). The CDR3 is 16 residues long. V gave up 4 bases and J gave up 0 bases, with 15 bases separating them.

The chain recombines TRBV27 with TRBJ1-2; 11 bases map to TRBD1. Trimming removed 4 bases from V and 4 bases from J; junction bases left unmatched: 14. Per the germline V gene, CDR1 is MNHEY and CDR2 is SMNVEV (reference sequence). The CDR3 runs 18 residues. The chain's CDR3 is CASSSSPAGTGGSYGYTF. The CDR3, as DNA: TGTGCCAGCAGTTCGTCTCCTGCCGGGACAGGGGGTAGCTATGGCTACACCTTC.

This clone was picked up a small number of times. The chain couples TRBV11-2 to TRBJ2-7, with TRBD2 matching over 10 bases. This CDR3 is built from 15 residues. The junction had 3 bases not matched to a gene; V was cut back by 4 bases and J by 0 bases. Germline values: CDR1 SGHAT, CDR2 FQNNGV. The CDR3 protein is CASSWTSGDSYEQYF. The CDR3 nucleotides read TGTGCCAGCAGCTGGACTAGCGGAGACTCCTACGAGCAGTACTTC. The whole variable domain, remainder taken from reference TRBV11-2 and TRBJ2-7, is EAGVAQSPRYKIIEKRQSVAFWCNPISGHATLYWYQQILGQGPKLLIQFQNNGVVDDSQLPKDRFSAERLKGVDSTLKIQPAKLEDSAVYLCASSWTSGDSYEQYFGPGTRLTVT.

The chain couples TRBV9 to TRBJ2-5; possible D gene TRBD1, 5 bases. V was shortened by 0 bases and J by 0 bases, with 12 bases between the two germline ends. In germline, CDR1 is SGDLS, CDR2 YYNGEE. The CDR3 loop spans 16 amino acids. CDR3: CASSVGTTGYQETQYF. The DNA for the CDR3 is TGTGCCAGCAGCGTAGGGACCACAGGTTACCAAGAGACCCAGTACTTC.

V is TRBV6-6 and J is TRBJ1-2; D is perhaps TRBD1 (6 bases). The CDR3 length is 17 residues. Germline V gene data show CDR1 as MNHNY and CDR2 as SVGAGI (reference sequence). Trimming stripped 5 bases from V and 4 bases from J, with 23 bases between. The CDR3 here is CASSPYNIHGQSYGYTF. In DNA, the CDR3 is TGTGCCAGCAGTCCGTACAACATCCATGGACAGAGCTATGGCTACACCTTC.

This clone appeared once. The chain combines TRBV5-6 with TRBJ1-5, with D tentatively TRBD1 (6 bases). This CDR3 region has 13 residues. V gave up 1 base and J gave up 4 bases, with 6 bases separating them. Per germline, CDR1 SGHDT and CDR2 YYEEEE. The CDR3 DNA sequence: TGTGCCAGCAGCTTGAGGGGGAATCAGCCCCAGCATTTT. Protein sequence: CASSLRGNQPQHF. The full variable domain, with the rest looked up from reference TRBV5-6 and TRBJ1-5, is DAGVTQSPTHLIKTRGQQVTLRCSPKSGHDTVSWYQQALGQGPQFIFQYYEEEERQRGNFPDRFSGHQFPNYSSELNVNALLLGDSALYLCASSLRGNQPQHFGDGTRLSIL.

The chain employs TRBV29-1 and TRBJ2-1; 10 bases are a match to TRBD2. Trimming removed 2 bases from V and 9 bases from J; junction bases left unmatched: 10. Per the germline V gene, CDR1 is SQVTM and CDR2 is ANQGSEA. The CDR3 loop spans 15 amino acids. CDR3 DNA sequence: TGCAGCGTTGAATCACCGTCAGCGGGAGGGGGTGAGCAGTTCTTC. Protein: CSVESPSAGGGEQFF.